A selection of T cell receptor beta chains follows, all from one sample in a study of T cell clusters in autoimmune cytopenias. Reanalyzing the multiplex PCR reads, TCRdb keeps one entry per CDR3 protein, without DNA. This sample's clone table lists 6,000 to 7,000 distinct CDR3 sequences. These data also formed part of another study, on T cell repertoires in aging, cancer and after chemotherapy.

Sample: peripheral blood. Every receptor here comes from a human donor in good health. Each CDR3 is given with its conserved first and last residue. Some rows have no size entry. The others give once, few or many, or a class for an expanded clone.

V gene	J gene	clone size	CDR3 length	CDR3 protein
TRBV2	TRBJ2-2	NA	15	CASGETLPNTGELFF
TRBV6-6	TRBJ1-2	medium-sized	14	CASSYGERSYGYTF
TRBV7-9	TRBJ1-2	NA	14	CASSTTAGTLGYTF
TRBV6-2/TRBV6-3	TRBJ1-2	medium-sized	14	CASSYPGGGAGYTF
TRBV6-2/TRBV6-3	TRBJ1-5	NA	14	CASSSGWSNQPQHF
TRBV6-2/TRBV6-3	TRBJ2-5	NA	16	CASSYVGSGVRETQYF
TRBV5-1	TRBJ1-3	NA	15	CASSLGRGAGNTIYF
TRBV10-3	TRBJ1-3	NA	16	CAISESGGADGNTIYF
TRBV18	TRBJ2-5	medium-sized	13	CASSPLIQETQYF
TRBV20-1	TRBJ1-4	NA	14	CSARPQGAGEKLFF
TRBV7-2	TRBJ1-3	NA	16	CASSFSAVISGNTIYF
TRBV29-1	TRBJ1-1	medium-sized	13	CSALTGSNTEAFF
TRBV6-2/TRBV6-3	TRBJ2-7	medium-sized	15	CASSYPPVGDGGQYF
TRBV7-2	TRBJ1-5	NA	16	CASSLGRGRDNQPQHF
TRBV6-6	TRBJ2-1	medium-sized	16	CASSYFSGSPSNEQFF
TRBV5-5	TRBJ2-3	medium-sized	15	CASSLVQVGTDTQYF
TRBV6-2/TRBV6-3	TRBJ2-3	medium-sized	14	CASSYRRGSDTQYF
TRBV5-1	TRBJ1-2	NA	13	CASSLDTPDPYTF
TRBV6-5	TRBJ1-2	medium-sized	17	CASRPYNSYGTNYGYTF
TRBV18	TRBJ1-1	medium-sized	16	CASSLARARYNTEAFF
TRBV10-3	TRBJ1-2	medium-sized	16	CAISESAGQGRDGYTF
TRBV5-6	TRBJ1-6	medium-sized	15	CASSLDGVGDSPLHF
TRBV6-5	TRBJ2-1	medium-sized	17	CASSQTSGGVSYNEQFF
TRBV12-3/TRBV12-4	TRBJ2-3	medium-sized	12	CASSISTDTQYF
TRBV21-1	TRBJ2-1	NA	18	CASSKGFTGGKSIDEQFF
TRBV5-1	TRBJ2-6	medium-sized	16	CASSLLQGSGANVLTF
TRBV5-6	TRBJ2-7	medium-sized	16	CASSLRTGNLVYEQYF
TRBV5-1	TRBJ2-2	NA	16	CASGSGTLMNTGELFF
TRBV20-1	TRBJ1-5	NA	13	CSARGGQGQPQHF
TRBV20-1	TRBJ1-5	NA	14	CSAPAGEGNQPQHF
TRBV12-3/TRBV12-4	TRBJ1-1	NA	13	CASSGRLNTEAFF
TRBV30	TRBJ2-2	NA	13	CAWSAEFTGELFF
TRBV27	TRBJ2-1	medium-sized	14	CAAALGGGYNEQFF
TRBV5-5	TRBJ2-1	medium-sized	12	CASSQEGNEQFF
TRBV25-1	TRBJ2-7	NA	16	CASSELKTSWAYEQYF
TRBV12-3/TRBV12-4	TRBJ1-1	medium-sized	12	CASSDRNTEAFF
TRBV6-2/TRBV6-3	TRBJ1-1	NA	13	CASSLSQYTEAFF
TRBV18	TRBJ2-5	medium-sized	14	CASSPDRRVETQYF
TRBV6-5	TRBJ1-2	NA	16	CASSYSGASGGYGYTF
TRBV6-5	TRBJ2-1	medium-sized	16	CASSEPRTSGSSEQFF
TRBV19	TRBJ2-7	medium-sized	13	CASSLDKYYEQYF
TRBV6-6	TRBJ1-5	medium-sized	13	CASSYTSNQPQHF
TRBV6-2/TRBV6-3	TRBJ1-4	medium-sized	14	CASSARGSNEKLFF
TRBV7-2	TRBJ1-5	NA	15	CASSLIGRGVQPQHF
TRBV15	TRBJ2-7	medium-sized	17	CATSRDQGGGVSYEQYF
TRBV11-1	TRBJ1-5	medium-sized	13	CASSPGQGQPQHF